This is a list of T cell receptor beta chains from one sample in a study of follicular helper T cells after annual influenza vaccination. TCRdb's copy holds only in-frame clones and misses some; the assay was immunoSEQ multiplex PCR. The table lists around 2,500 clones, roughly four fifths of them singletons, with roughly 3.5% in the top ten. The specimen was CXCR5+ CD38- circulating T follicular helper cells from blood, collected on the day of influenza vaccination. All receptors come from an adult who received the influenza vaccine. The CDR3 runs from the conserved cysteine through the conserved F or W. A D gene is named only where the DNA matches it firmly. The size field is filled for only some rows; it gives once, few, many or a size class.

CDR3: CASSTGNKGQLRKNTEAFF; DNA: TGTGCCAGTAGTACCGGCAATAAAGGACAGCTTCGGAAGAACACTGAAGCTTTCTTT; V: TRBV19; D: .; size: .; J: TRBJ1-1
CDR3: CASSQGSLRETQYF; DNA: TGTGCCAGCAGCCAAGGGTCTTTAAGAGAGACCCAGTACTTC; V: TRBV7-3; D: .; size: .; J: TRBJ2-5
CDR3: CAISSNRLWTSGPERTQYF; DNA: TGTGCCATCAGCTCCAACCGCCTATGGACTAGCGGCCCAGAAAGGACGCAGTATTTT; V: TRBV10-3; D: TRBD2; size: .; J: TRBJ2-3
CDR3: CASSFRTGSDGNQPQHF; DNA: TGTGCCAGCAGCTTCAGGACAGGGTCAGATGGCAATCAGCCCCAGCATTTT; V: TRBV7-2; D: TRBD1; size: .; J: TRBJ1-5
CDR3: CASTDLRGGNEKLFF; DNA: TGTGCCAGTACAGATCTCAGGGGAGGCAATGAAAAACTGTTTTTT; V: TRBV19; D: .; size: .; J: TRBJ1-4
CDR3: CASSGTEYQETQYF; DNA: TGTGCCAGCAGCGGGACAGAGTACCAAGAGACCCAGTACTTC; V: TRBV6-6; D: TRBD1; size: .; J: TRBJ2-5
CDR3: CASSFGQGRTGELFF; DNA: TGTGCCAGCAGCTTCGGACAGGGGAGGACCGGGGAGCTGTTTTTT; V: TRBV2; D: TRBD1; size: .; J: TRBJ2-2
CDR3: CASSPASGGVYEQYF; DNA: TGTGCCAGCTCACCGGCTAGCGGGGGGGTGTACGAGCAGTACTTC; V: TRBV18; D: TRBD2; size: .; J: TRBJ2-7
CDR3: CASSGQGAIPNTEAFF; DNA: TGCGCCAGCAGTGGACAAGGGGCGATACCGAACACTGAAGCTTTCTTT; V: TRBV10-1; D: .; size: few; J: TRBJ1-1
CDR3: CASSPTDKGFGNTIYF; DNA: TGTGCCAGCAGCCCGACTGACAAGGGATTTGGAAACACCATATATTTT; V: TRBV11-2; D: .; size: .; J: TRBJ1-3
CDR3: CASSLPVGIPGELFF; DNA: TGTGCCAGCAGTTTACCGGTGGGGATCCCCGGGGAGCTGTTTTTT; V: TRBV6-7; D: .; size: .; J: TRBJ2-2
CDR3: CASSAGLAGVLLF; DNA: TGTGCCAGTAGTGCCGGACTAGCGGGAGTCTTGCTCTTC; V: TRBV19; D: TRBD2; size: once; J: TRBJ2-1
CDR3: CASSPGTSGSYEQFF; DNA: TGTGCCAGCAGTCCCGGGACTAGCGGGAGTTATGAGCAGTTCTTC; V: TRBV6-5; D: TRBD2; size: .; J: TRBJ2-1
CDR3: CAWDRSYGYTF; DNA: TGTGCCTGGGACAGGAGCTATGGCTACACCTTC; V: TRBV30; D: .; size: .; J: TRBJ1-2
CDR3: CASEQGGNQPQHF; DNA: TGTGCCAGTGAACAGGGCGGCAATCAGCCCCAGCATTTT; V: TRBV19; D: .; size: .; J: TRBJ1-5
CDR3: CASSSGTANSPLHF; DNA: TGCGCCAGCAGCTCGGGGACTGCTAATTCACCCCTCCACTTT; V: TRBV5-1; D: .; size: .; J: TRBJ1-6
CDR3: CASSSLGRGNGEQYF; DNA: TGTGCCAGCAGTTCCTTGGGAAGGGGAAACGGAGAGCAGTACTTC; V: TRBV6-5; D: .; size: .; J: TRBJ2-7
CDR3: CASTLRSNQPQHF; DNA: TGTGCCAGCACACTGCGGAGCAATCAGCCCCAGCATTTT; V: TRBV28; D: .; size: .; J: TRBJ1-5
CDR3: CSARDSEQYF; DNA: TGCAGTGCTAGAGATTCCGAGCAGTACTTC; V: TRBV20-1; D: .; size: .; J: TRBJ2-7
CDR3: CASSGDARPNQPQHF; DNA: TGTGCCAGCAGCGGGGACGCTAGACCCAATCAGCCCCAGCATTTT; V: TRBV6-1; D: .; size: .; J: TRBJ1-5
CDR3: CASSSYGTGHYEQYF; DNA: TGTGCCAGCAGCTCCTACGGGACAGGGCACTACGAGCAGTACTTC; V: TRBV7-8; D: TRBD1; size: few; J: TRBJ2-7
CDR3: CASSPRGYNEQFF; DNA: TGTGCCAGCAGCCCCAGGGGTTACAATGAGCAGTTCTTC; V: TRBV5-5; D: .; size: .; J: TRBJ2-1
CDR3: CASRIAGDTGELFF; DNA: TGTGCCAGCAGGATAGCGGGAGACACCGGGGAGCTGTTTTTT; V: TRBV4-2; D: TRBD2; size: .; J: TRBJ2-2
CDR3: CASSYSRQGTEAFF; DNA: TGTGCCAGCAGCTATAGCCGTCAGGGGACTGAAGCTTTCTTT; V: TRBV14; D: .; size: .; J: TRBJ1-1